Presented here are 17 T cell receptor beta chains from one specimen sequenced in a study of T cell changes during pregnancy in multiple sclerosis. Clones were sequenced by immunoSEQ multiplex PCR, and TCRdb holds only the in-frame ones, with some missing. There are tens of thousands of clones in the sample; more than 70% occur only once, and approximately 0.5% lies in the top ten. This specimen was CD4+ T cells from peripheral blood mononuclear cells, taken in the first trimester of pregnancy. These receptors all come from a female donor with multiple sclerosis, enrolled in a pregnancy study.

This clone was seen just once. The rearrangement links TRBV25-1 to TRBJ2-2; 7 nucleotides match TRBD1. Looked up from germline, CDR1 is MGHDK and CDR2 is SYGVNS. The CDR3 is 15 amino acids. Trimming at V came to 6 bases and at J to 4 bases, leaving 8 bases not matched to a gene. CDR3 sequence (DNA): TGTGCCAGCAGAGCCGTTACAGGGGCCACCGGGGAGCTGTTTTTT. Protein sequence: CASRAVTGATGELFF. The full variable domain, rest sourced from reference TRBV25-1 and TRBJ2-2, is EADIYQTPRYLVIGTGKKITLECSQTMGHDKMYWYQQDPGMELHLIHYSYGVNSTEKGDLSSESTVSRIRTEHFPLTLESARPSHTSQYLCASRAVTGATGELFFGEGSRLTVL.

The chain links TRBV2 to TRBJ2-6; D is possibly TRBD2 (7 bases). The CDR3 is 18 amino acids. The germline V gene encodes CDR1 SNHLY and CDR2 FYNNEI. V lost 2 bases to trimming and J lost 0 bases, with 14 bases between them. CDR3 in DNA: TGTGCCAGCAGTGAATACGGGGGGCTAATCTCTGGGGCCAACGTCCTGACTTTC. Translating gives CASSEYGGLISGANVLTF.

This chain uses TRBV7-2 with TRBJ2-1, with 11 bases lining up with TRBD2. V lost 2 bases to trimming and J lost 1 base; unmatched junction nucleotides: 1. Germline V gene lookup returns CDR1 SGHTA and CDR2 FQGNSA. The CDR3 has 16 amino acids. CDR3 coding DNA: TGTGCCAGCAGCTTACGACTAGCGGGGTCCTACAATGAGCAGTTCTTC. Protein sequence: CASSLRLAGSYNEQFF. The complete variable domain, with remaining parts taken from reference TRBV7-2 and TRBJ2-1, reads GAGVSQSPSNKVTEKGKDVELRCDPISGHTALYWYRQSLGQGLEFLIYFQGNSAPDKSGLPSDRFSAERTGGSVSTLTIQRTQQEDSAVYLCASSLRLAGSYNEQFFGPGTRLTVL.

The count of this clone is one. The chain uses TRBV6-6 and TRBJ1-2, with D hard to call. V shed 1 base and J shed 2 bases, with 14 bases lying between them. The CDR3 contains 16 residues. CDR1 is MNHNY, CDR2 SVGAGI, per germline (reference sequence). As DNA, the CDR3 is TGTGCCAGCAGTTACTTGGGCAGTGGGTTAAACTATGGCTACACCTTC. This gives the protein CASSYLGSGLNYGYTF.

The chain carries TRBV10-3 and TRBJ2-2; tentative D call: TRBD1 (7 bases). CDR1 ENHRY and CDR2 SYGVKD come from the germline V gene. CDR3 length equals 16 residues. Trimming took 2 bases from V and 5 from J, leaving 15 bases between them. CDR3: CAISEGGGDMTGELFF. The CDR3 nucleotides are TGTGCCATCAGTGAGGGAGGGGGCGATATGACCGGGGAGCTGTTTTTT.

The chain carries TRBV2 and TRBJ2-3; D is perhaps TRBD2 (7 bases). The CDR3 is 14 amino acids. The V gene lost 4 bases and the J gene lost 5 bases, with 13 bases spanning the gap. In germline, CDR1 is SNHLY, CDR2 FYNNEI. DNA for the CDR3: TGTGCCAGCAGTGGTTGGGGGGGGCAAGATACGCAGTATTTT. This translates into CASSGWGGQDTQYF.

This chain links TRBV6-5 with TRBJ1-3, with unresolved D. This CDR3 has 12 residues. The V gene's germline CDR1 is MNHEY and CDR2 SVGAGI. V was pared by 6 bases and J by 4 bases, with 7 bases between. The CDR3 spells CASSPAGNTIYF. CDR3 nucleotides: TGTGCCAGCAGCCCCGCGGGAAACACCATATATTTT.

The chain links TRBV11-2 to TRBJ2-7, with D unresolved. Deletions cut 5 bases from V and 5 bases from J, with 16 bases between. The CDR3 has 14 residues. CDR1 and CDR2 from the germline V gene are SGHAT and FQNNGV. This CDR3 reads CASSPSPRNNEQYF. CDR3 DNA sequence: TGTGCCAGCAGCCCATCCCCTAGGAATAACGAGCAGTACTTC.

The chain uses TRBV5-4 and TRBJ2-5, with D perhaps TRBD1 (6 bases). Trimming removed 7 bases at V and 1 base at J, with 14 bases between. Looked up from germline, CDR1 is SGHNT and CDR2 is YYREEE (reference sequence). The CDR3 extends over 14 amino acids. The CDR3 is CASGLGRGQETQYF. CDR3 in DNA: TGTGCCAGCGGGTTGGGCAGGGGCCAAGAGACCCAGTACTTC.

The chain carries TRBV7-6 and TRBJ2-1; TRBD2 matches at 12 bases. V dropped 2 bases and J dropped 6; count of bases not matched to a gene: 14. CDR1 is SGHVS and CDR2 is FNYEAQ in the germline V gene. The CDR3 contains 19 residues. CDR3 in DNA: TGTGCCAGCAGCTTATCCCCTAGCGGGGGGGCAAGTTCTATCAATGAGCAGTTCTTC. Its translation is CASSLSPSGGASSINEQFF.

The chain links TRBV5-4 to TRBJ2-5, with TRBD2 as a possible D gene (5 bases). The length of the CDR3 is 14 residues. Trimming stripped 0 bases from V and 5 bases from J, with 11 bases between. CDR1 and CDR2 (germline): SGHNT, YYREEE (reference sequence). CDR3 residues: CASSLAGGSETQYF. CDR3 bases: TGTGCCAGCAGCTTGGCCGGCGGGTCGGAGACCCAGTACTTC. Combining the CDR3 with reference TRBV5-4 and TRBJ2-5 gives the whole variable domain ETGVTQSPTHLIKTRGQQVTLRCSSQSGHNTVSWYQQALGQGPQFIFQYYREEENGRGNFPPRFSGLQFPNYSSELNVNALELDDSALYLCASSLAGGSETQYFGPGTRLLVL.

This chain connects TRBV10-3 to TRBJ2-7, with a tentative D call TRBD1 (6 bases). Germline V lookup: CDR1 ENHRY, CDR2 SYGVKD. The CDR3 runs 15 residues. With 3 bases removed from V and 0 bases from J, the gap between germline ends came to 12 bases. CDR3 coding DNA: TGTGCCATCAGTGACGGGACAACGAGCTCCTACGAGCAGTACTTC. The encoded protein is CAISDGTTSSYEQYF.

The CDR3 region is CAWSVGGTSGEQYF. Here the CDR3 DNA reads TGTGCCTGGAGTGTTGGTGGGACTAGCGGCGAGCAGTACTTC. The chain links TRBV30 to TRBJ2-7; 11 bases agree with TRBD2. The germline CDR1 and CDR2 sequences are GTSNPN and SVGIG (reference sequence). The CDR3 loop spans 14 amino acids. The J segment lost 6 bases and the V segment lost 0 bases, leaving 4 bases of the junction unmatched.

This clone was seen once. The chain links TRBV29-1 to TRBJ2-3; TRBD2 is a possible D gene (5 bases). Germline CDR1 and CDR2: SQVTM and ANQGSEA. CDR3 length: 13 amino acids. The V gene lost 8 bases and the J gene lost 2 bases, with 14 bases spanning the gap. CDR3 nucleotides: TGCAGCCTGAGGGTGGGTTTCACAGATACGCAGTATTTT. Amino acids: CSLRVGFTDTQYF.

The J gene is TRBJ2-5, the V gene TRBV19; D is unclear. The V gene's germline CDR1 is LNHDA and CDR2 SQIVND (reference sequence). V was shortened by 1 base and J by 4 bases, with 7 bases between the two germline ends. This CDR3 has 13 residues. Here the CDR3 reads CASSIASAETQYF. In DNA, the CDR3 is TGTGCCAGTAGTATAGCGAGCGCAGAGACCCAGTACTTC.

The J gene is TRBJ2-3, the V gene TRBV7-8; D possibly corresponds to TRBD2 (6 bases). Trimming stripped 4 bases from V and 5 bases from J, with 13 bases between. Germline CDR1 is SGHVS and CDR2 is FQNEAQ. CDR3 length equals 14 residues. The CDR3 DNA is TGTGCCAGCAGCTCCAGGGACTCCGAAGATACGCAGTATTTT. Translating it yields CASSSRDSEDTQYF.

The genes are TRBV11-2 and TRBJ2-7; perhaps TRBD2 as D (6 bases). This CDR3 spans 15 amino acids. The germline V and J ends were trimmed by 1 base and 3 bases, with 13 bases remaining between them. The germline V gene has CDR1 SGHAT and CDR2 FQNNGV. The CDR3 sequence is CASSLVFGGNYEQYF. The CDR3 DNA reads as TGTGCCAGCAGCTTAGTATTCGGCGGGAACTACGAGCAGTACTTC. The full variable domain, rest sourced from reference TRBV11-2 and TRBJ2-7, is EAGVAQSPRYKIIEKRQSVAFWCNPISGHATLYWYQQILGQGPKLLIQFQNNGVVDDSQLPKDRFSAERLKGVDSTLKIQPAKLEDSAVYLCASSLVFGGNYEQYFGPGTRLTVT.